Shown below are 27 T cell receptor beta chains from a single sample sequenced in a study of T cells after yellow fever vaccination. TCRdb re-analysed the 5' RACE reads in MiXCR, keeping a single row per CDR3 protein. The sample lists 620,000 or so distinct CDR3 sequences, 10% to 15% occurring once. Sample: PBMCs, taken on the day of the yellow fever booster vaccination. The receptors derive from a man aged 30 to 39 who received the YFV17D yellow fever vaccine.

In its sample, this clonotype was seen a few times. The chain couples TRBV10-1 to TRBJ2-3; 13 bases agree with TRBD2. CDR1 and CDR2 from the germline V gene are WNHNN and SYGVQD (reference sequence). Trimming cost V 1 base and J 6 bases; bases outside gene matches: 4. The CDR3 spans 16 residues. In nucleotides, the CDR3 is TGCGCCAGCAGTGAGTGGACTAGCGGGGGCTTGGATACGCAGTATTTT. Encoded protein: CASSEWTSGGLDTQYF.

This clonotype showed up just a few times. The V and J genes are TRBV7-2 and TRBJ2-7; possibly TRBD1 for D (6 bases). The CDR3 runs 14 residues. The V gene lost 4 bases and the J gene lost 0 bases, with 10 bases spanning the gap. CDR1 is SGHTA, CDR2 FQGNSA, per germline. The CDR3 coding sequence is TGTGCCAGCAGCTGGGGGACAAACTCCTACGAGCAGTACTTC. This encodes CASSWGTNSYEQYF.

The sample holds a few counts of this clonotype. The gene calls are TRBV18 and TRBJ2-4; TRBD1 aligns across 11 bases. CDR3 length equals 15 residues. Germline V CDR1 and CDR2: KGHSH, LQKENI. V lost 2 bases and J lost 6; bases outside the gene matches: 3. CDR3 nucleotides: TGTGCCAGCTCACCAGGACAGGGGGCTGGAAACATTCAGTACTTC. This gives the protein CASSPGQGAGNIQYF.

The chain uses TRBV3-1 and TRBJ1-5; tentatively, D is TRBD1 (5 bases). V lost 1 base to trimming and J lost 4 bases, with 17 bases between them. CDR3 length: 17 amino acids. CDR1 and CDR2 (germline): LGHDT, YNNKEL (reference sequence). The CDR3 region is CASSQAPPGRINQPQHF. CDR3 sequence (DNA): TGTGCCAGCAGCCAAGCCCCACCGGGACGTATTAATCAGCCCCAGCATTTT.

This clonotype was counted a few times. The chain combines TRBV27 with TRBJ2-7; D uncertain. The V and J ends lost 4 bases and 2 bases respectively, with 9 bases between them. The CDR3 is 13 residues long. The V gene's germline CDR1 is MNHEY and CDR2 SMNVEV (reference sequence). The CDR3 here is CASSSRRPYEQYF. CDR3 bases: TGTGCCAGCAGTTCGCGACGCCCCTACGAGCAGTACTTC.

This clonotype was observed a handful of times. CDR3 sequence: CASSPRASVGNEQFF. In nucleotides, the CDR3 is TGTGCCAGCAGCCCCCGGGCTAGCGTTGGAAATGAGCAGTTCTTC. The chain joins TRBV7-9 to TRBJ2-1, with a weak D call TRBD2 (6 bases). Germline values: CDR1 SEHNR, CDR2 FQNEAQ (reference sequence). Between the trimmed V and J ends, which lost 5 bases and 7 bases, there was a span of 18 bases. This CDR3 comprises 15 residues.

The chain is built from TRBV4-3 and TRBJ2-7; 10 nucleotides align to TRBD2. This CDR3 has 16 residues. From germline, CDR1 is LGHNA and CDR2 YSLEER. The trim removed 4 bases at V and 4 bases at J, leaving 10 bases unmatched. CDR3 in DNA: TGCGCCAGCAGCCCCGGGGCTAGCGGGAGAAGATACGAGCAGTACTTC. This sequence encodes CASSPGASGRRYEQYF.

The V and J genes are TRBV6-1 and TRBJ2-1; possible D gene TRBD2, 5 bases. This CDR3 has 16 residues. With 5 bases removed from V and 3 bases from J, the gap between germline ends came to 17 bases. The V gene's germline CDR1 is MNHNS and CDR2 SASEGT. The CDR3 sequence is CASSISLAHNYNEQFF. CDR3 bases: TGTGCCAGCAGTATCTCTCTAGCCCATAACTACAATGAGCAGTTCTTC.

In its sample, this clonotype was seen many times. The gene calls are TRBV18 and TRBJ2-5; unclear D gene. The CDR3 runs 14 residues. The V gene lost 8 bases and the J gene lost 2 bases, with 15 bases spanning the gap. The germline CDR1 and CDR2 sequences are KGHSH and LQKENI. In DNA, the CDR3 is TGTGCCAGCAGCCCCCCGGGTCTACAAGAGACCCAGTACTTC. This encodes CASSPPGLQETQYF.

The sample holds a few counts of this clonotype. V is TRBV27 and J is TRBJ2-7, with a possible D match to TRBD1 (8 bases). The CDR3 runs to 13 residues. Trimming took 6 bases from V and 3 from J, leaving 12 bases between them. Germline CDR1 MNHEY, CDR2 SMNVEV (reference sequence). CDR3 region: CASRYRGGYEQYF. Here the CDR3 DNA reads TGTGCCAGCAGATACAGGGGGGGCTACGAGCAGTACTTC.

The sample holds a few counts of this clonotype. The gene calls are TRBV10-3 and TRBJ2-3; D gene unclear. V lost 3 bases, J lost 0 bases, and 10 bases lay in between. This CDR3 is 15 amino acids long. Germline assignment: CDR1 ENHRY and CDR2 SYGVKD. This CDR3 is CAISDNTPSTDTQYF. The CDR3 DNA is TGTGCCATCAGTGATAACACCCCAAGCACAGATACGCAGTATTTT.

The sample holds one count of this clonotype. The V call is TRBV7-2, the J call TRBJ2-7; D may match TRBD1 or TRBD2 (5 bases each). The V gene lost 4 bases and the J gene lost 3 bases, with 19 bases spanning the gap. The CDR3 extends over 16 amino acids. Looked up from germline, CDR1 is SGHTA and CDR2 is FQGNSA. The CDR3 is CASSSGPGPENYEQYF. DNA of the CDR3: TGTGCCAGCAGCTCCGGCCCGGGACCCGAGAACTACGAGCAGTACTTC.

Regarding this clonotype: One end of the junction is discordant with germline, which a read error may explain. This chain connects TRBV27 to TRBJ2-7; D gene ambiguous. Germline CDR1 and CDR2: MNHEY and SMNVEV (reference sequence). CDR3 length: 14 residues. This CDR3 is CASSSLAGNYVQYF. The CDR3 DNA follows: TGTGCCAGCAGTTCCCTGGCAGGAAACTACGTGCAGTACTTC.

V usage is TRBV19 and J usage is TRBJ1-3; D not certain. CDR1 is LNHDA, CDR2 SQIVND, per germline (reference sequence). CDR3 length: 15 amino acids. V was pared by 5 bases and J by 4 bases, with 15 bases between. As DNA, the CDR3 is TGTGCCAGTAGTTCCGTCATCGGTTCGGGAAACACCATATATTTT. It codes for CASSSVIGSGNTIYF.

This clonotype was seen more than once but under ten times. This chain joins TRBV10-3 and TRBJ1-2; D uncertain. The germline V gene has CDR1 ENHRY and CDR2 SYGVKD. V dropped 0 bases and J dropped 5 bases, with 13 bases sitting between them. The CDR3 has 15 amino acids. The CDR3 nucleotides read TGTGCCATCAGTGAGTCAGCGAAACCGGGGTATGGCTACACCTTC. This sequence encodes CAISESAKPGYGYTF.

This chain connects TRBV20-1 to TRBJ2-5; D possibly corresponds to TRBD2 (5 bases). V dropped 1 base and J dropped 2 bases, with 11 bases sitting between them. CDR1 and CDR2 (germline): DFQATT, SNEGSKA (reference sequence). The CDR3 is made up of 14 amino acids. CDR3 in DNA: TGCAGTGCTAGAGGACTGGAGCGGCAAGAGACCCAGTACTTC. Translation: CSARGLERQETQYF.

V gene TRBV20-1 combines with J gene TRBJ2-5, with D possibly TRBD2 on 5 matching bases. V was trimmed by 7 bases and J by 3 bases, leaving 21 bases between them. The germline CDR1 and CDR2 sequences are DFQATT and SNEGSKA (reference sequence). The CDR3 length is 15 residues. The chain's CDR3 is CSVYYDGVTEETQYF. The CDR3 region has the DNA TGCAGTGTTTATTATGACGGGGTAACGGAAGAGACCCAGTACTTC.

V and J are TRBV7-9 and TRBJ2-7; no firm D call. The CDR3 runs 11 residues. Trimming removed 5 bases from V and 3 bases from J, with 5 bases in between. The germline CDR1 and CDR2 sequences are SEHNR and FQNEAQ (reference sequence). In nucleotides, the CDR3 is TGTGCCAGCAGCGAAGACTACGAGCAGTACTTC. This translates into CASSEDYEQYF.

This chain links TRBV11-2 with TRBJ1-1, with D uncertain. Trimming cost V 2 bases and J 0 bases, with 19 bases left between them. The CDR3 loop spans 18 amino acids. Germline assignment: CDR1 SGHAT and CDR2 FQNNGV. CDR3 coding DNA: TGTGCCAGCAGCTTATTGGGCAACCTAGGGCCTATGAACACTGAAGCTTTCTTT. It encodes CASSLLGNLGPMNTEAFF.

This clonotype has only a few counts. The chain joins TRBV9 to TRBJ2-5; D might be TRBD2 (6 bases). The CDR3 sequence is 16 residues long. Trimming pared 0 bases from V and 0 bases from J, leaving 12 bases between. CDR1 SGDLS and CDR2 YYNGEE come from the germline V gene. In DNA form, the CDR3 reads TGTGCCAGCAGCGTAGGGCGGGACCCGTACCAAGAGACCCAGTACTTC. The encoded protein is CASSVGRDPYQETQYF.

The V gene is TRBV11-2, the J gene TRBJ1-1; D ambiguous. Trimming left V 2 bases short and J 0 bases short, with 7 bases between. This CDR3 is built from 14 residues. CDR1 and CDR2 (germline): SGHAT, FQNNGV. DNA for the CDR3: TGTGCCAGCAGCTTACACCTTATGAACACTGAAGCTTTCTTT. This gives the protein CASSLHLMNTEAFF.

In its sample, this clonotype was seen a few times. The CDR3 loop is CASSLFGLHYEQYF. The CDR3, as DNA: TGTGCCAGCAGCTTGTTCGGGCTCCACTACGAGCAGTACTTC. This chain uses TRBV5-4 with TRBJ2-7; no clear D gene. The ends were cut back, 1 base at V and 3 bases at J, with 11 bases in the middle. CDR3 length equals 14 residues. From germline, CDR1 is SGHNT and CDR2 YYREEE (reference sequence).

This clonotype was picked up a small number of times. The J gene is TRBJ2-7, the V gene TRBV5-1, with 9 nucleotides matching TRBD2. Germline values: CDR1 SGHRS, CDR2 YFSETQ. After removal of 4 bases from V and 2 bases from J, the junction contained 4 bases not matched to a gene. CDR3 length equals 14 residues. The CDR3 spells CASSGASGAYEQYF. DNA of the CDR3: TGCGCCAGCAGCGGTGCTAGCGGGGCCTACGAGCAGTACTTC. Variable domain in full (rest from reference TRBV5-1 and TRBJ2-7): KAGVTQTPRYLIKTRGQQVTLSCSPISGHRSVSWYQQTPGQGLQFLFEYFSETQRNKGNFPGRFSGRQFSNSRSEMNVSTLELGDSALYLCASSGASGAYEQYFGPGTRLTVT.

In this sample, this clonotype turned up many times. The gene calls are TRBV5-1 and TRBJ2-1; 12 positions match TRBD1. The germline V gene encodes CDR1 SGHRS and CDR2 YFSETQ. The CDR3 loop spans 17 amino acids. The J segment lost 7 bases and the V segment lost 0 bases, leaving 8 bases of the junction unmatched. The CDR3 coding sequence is TGCGCCAGCAGCTTGGCAGGTGGGACAGGGGGCATGAATGAGCAGTTCTTC. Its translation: CASSLAGGTGGMNEQFF.

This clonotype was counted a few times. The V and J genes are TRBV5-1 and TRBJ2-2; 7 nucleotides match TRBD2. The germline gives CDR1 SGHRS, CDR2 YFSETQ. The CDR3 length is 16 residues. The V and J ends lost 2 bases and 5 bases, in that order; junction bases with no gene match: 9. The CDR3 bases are TGCGCCAGCAGCTTCAGAGCGGGGCCAGGGACCGGGGAGCTGTTTTTT. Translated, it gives CASSFRAGPGTGELFF.

The CDR3 DNA is TGTGCCAGCAGCTTAGGACTAGCGGGTCGGAATACGCAGTATTTT. Translating gives CASSLGLAGRNTQYF. The chain recombines TRBV7-6 with TRBJ2-3, with TRBD2 matching over 10 bases. Germline CDR1 reads SGHVS; CDR2 reads FNYEAQ. V lost 1 base, J lost 7 bases, and 5 bases stayed unmatched. The CDR3 covers 15 residues. Together with reference TRBV7-6 and TRBJ2-3, the CDR3 gives the full variable domain: GAGVSQSPRYKVTKRGQDVALRCDPISGHVSLYWYRQALGQGPEFLTYFNYEAQQDKSGLPNDRFSAERPEGSISTLTIQRTEQRDSAMYRCASSLGLAGRNTQYFGPGTRLTVL.

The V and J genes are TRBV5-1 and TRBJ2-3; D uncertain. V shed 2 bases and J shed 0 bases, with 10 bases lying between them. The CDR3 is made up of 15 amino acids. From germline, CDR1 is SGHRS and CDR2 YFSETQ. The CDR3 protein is CASSFQHSSTDTQYF. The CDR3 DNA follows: TGCGCCAGCAGCTTCCAACACTCTAGCACAGATACGCAGTATTTT.